These 22 T cell receptor beta chains share one sample of origin, sequenced in a study of T-cell reconstitution after alpha-beta-depleted transplantation in children. Construction of the TCRbeta library involved unique molecular identifiers. Using its own MiXCR run on the PCR reads, TCRdb lists one record per CDR3 protein. The table has hundreds of thousands of distinct CDR3 sequences, 10% to 15% seen once. The sequencing used PBMCs, mostly from graft donor cells, collected 360 days after TCRalphabeta/CD19-depleted stem cell transplant. The receptors here all came from a male patient between 5 and 17 years old who had a stem cell transplant for acute myeloid leukemia, so the T cells may come from the graft donor.

The chain has TRBV5-1 and TRBJ1-1; D unresolved. The CDR3 runs to 16 residues. The V and J ends lost 4 bases and 1 base respectively, with 17 bases between them. Per the germline V gene, CDR1 is SGHRS and CDR2 is YFSETQ. The CDR3 region is CASSPLSPPGNTEAFF. As DNA, the CDR3 is TGCGCCAGCAGCCCGTTAAGTCCCCCAGGGAACACTGAAGCTTTCTTT.

V usage is TRBV7-6 and J usage is TRBJ2-2, with D tentatively TRBD2 (6 bases). The CDR3 is 16 residues long. Trimming pared 5 bases from V and 1 base from J, leaving 14 bases between. Germline V CDR1 and CDR2: SGHVS, FNYEAQ. The CDR3 region is CASSPGLSQNTGELFF. Written as DNA, the CDR3 is TGTGCCAGCAGCCCCGGACTATCTCAGAACACCGGGGAGCTGTTTTTT.

The V call is TRBV28, the J call TRBJ2-7; possible D gene TRBD1, 5 bases. The length of the CDR3 is 13 residues. Between the trimmed V and J ends, which lost 6 bases and 0 bases, there was a span of 9 bases. Per germline, CDR1 MDHEN and CDR2 SYDVKM. CDR3 nucleotides: TGTGCCAGCAGGCTAGACAGCTCCTACGAGCAGTACTTC. It is translated as CASRLDSSYEQYF.

A few counts support this clonotype. The chain carries TRBV6-2 or TRBV6-3 and TRBJ2-1; D is perhaps TRBD2 (6 bases). Per germline, CDR1 MNHEY and CDR2 SVGEGT. V lost 2 bases and J 4 bases, leaving 9 bases between the germline ends. CDR3 length equals 14 residues. CDR3 protein: CASSYVGLYNEQFF. CDR3 nucleotides: TGTGCCAGCAGTTACGTGGGACTTTACAATGAGCAGTTCTTC.

This clonotype was counted a few times. This chain connects TRBV6-2 or TRBV6-3 to TRBJ2-1; TRBD2 aligns across 12 bases. The CDR3 has 21 amino acids. Trimming cost V 6 bases and J 9 bases; bases outside gene matches: 27. Germline CDR1 MNHEY, CDR2 SVGEGT. The CDR3 bases are TGTGCCAGCAGCTCACGGGGGGGAGCTAGCGGGAGGGCCTTTTCAACCGGTGAGCAGTTCTTC. It encodes CASSSRGGASGRAFSTGEQFF.

Many counts were recorded for this clonotype. This sequence joins TRBV12-5 and TRBJ2-5; 11 bases match TRBD2. J gave up 1 base and V 1 base, and 5 bases lay outside the gene matches. The CDR3 has 17 residues. Germline V gene lookup returns CDR1 LGHNT and CDR2 FRNRAP. The CDR3 here is CASGLEGLADSQETQYF. Written as DNA, the CDR3 is TGTGCTAGTGGTTTGGAGGGACTAGCGGACTCCCAAGAGACCCAGTACTTC. The whole variable domain, remainder taken from reference TRBV12-5 and TRBJ2-5, is DARVTQTPRHKVTEMGQEVTMRCQPILGHNTVFWYRQTMMQGLELLAYFRNRAPLDDSGMPKDRFSAEMPDATLATLKIQPSEPRDSAVYFCASGLEGLADSQETQYFGPGTRLLVL.

The chain recombines TRBV28 with TRBJ2-7; 7 bases agree with TRBD1. V was clipped by 1 base and J by 7 bases; unmatched bases: 10. The germline CDR1 and CDR2 sequences are MDHEN and SYDVKM. The CDR3 is 15 amino acids. Here the CDR3 DNA reads TGTGCCAGCAGTTTATCGGACAGGCGTCTTGATGAGCAGTACTTC. Translated, it gives CASSLSDRRLDEQYF.

The CDR3 reads CSATNVQDSPSTQYF. The CDR3 DNA reads as TGCAGTGCTACAAACGTGCAGGACTCCCCGTCGACCCAGTACTTC. V gene TRBV20-1 combines with J gene TRBJ2-5, with D possibly TRBD2 on 5 matching bases. V was shortened by 4 bases and J by 7 bases, with 22 bases between the two germline ends. The CDR3 covers 15 residues. CDR1 DFQATT and CDR2 SNEGSKA come from the germline V gene (reference sequence).

The chain carries TRBV9 and TRBJ2-7, with TRBD1 matching 8 bases. The length of the CDR3 is 14 residues. Looked up from germline, CDR1 is SGDLS and CDR2 is YYNGEE. V dropped 3 bases and J dropped 2; count of bases not matched to a gene: 4. CDR3 sequence reads: CASSADRETYEQYF. CDR3 in DNA: TGTGCCAGCAGCGCGGACAGGGAAACCTACGAGCAGTACTTC.

This clonotype came up a few times. The rearrangement links TRBV7-3 to TRBJ2-1; 13 bases fit TRBD2. CDR3 size: 21 residues. Unmatched junction bases numbered 16, after V lost 5 bases and J lost 0 bases. The germline gives CDR1 SGHTA, CDR2 FQGTGA. The CDR3 protein is CASSPTRLAGGLPSSYNEQFF. For the CDR3, the DNA is TGTGCCAGCAGCCCGACCCGACTAGCGGGAGGACTCCCGAGCTCCTACAATGAGCAGTTCTTC.

In its sample, this clonotype was seen a few times. V gene TRBV4-3 combines with J gene TRBJ2-7; D call uncertain. The CDR3 contains 15 residues. The germline gives CDR1 LGHNA, CDR2 YSLEER. Trimming took 0 bases from V and 6 from J, leaving 15 bases between them. CDR3 coding DNA: TGCGCCAGCAGCCAAGAGTGGTGGTACCTAAGCGAGCAGTACTTC. It translates to CASSQEWWYLSEQYF.

This clonotype was counted many times. The rearrangement uses TRBV20-1 and TRBJ2-3; D might be TRBD1 (6 bases). V dropped 2 bases and J dropped 2 bases, with 11 bases sitting between them. This CDR3 has 14 residues. The germline V gene has CDR1 DFQATT and CDR2 SNEGSKA (reference sequence). The CDR3 reads CSARSQGITDTQYF. The CDR3 DNA sequence: TGCAGTGCTAGATCGCAGGGGATCACAGATACGCAGTATTTT.

In this sample, this clonotype turned up a few times. This chain connects TRBV12-3 or TRBV12-4 to TRBJ2-7; D call uncertain. The CDR3 loop spans 14 amino acids. The V end lost 2 bases, the J end lost 3 bases, and 11 bases lay between the germline ends. In nucleotides, the CDR3 is TGTGCCAGCAGTTTAACCTTCGGCAGCTACGAGCAGTACTTC. Its protein product is CASSLTFGSYEQYF.

This clonotype has only a few counts. The CDR3 spells CASSVAVEGGQNIQYF. CDR3 bases: TGTGCCAGCAGCGTAGCTGTAGAGGGGGGTCAAAACATTCAGTACTTC. The chain links TRBV9 to TRBJ2-4, with D possibly called TRBD1 or TRBD2 (6 bases each). The V end lost 0 bases, the J end lost 5 bases, and 15 bases lay between the germline ends. The germline V gene has CDR1 SGDLS and CDR2 YYNGEE. CDR3 length equals 16 residues.

The chain recombines TRBV30 with TRBJ2-3; 8 positions match TRBD1. CDR1 and CDR2 from the germline V gene are GTSNPN and SVGIG (reference sequence). With V trimmed by 2 bases and J by 1 base, 5 bases remained unmatched. The CDR3 contains 15 residues. Here the CDR3 DNA reads TGTGCCTGGAGTCCCCGGGACAGGCGCACAGATACGCAGTATTTT. This sequence encodes CAWSPRDRRTDTQYF.

This clonotype was seen at least ten times. V is TRBV5-1 and J is TRBJ2-1; D possibly corresponds to TRBD1 (5 bases). Between the trimmed V and J ends, which lost 4 bases and 7 bases, there was a span of 9 bases. Germline CDR1 SGHRS, CDR2 YFSETQ. The CDR3 sequence is 12 residues long. The CDR3 nucleotides read TGCGCCAGCAGCGCCGACAGAAATGAGCAGTTCTTC. Translated: CASSADRNEQFF.

This clonotype was picked up a small number of times. The chain recombines TRBV4-3 with TRBJ2-1; 8 nucleotides agree with TRBD1. Germline assignment: CDR1 LGHNA and CDR2 YSLEER. This CDR3 contains 16 residues. The junction had 12 bases not matched to a gene; V was cut back by 4 bases and J by 7 bases. CDR3 nucleotide sequence: TGCGCCAGCAGCCCCCTCCGGACAGGGTTTGGTAATGAGCAGTTCTTC. Translated: CASSPLRTGFGNEQFF.

This chain links TRBV19 with TRBJ2-1; no clear D gene. V lost 1 base and J lost 4, with 14 bases in between. Germline lookup yields CDR1 LNHDA and CDR2 SQIVND (reference sequence). The CDR3 covers 16 residues. The CDR3 loop reads CASSIGQGRRYNEQFF. CDR3 DNA sequence: TGTGCCAGTAGTATAGGACAAGGGCGTAGGTACAATGAGCAGTTCTTC. Based on the CDR3 plus reference TRBV19 and TRBJ2-1, the full variable domain is DGGITQSPKYLFRKEGQNVTLSCEQNLNHDAMYWYRQDPGQGLRLIYYSQIVNDFQKGDIAEGYSVSREKKESFPLTVTSAQKNPTAFYLCASSIGQGRRYNEQFFGPGTRLTVL.

Only a few counts were recorded for this clonotype. The rearrangement links TRBV28 to TRBJ1-2; D remains unclear. The CDR3 spans 11 residues. V was trimmed by 3 bases and J by 5 bases, leaving 4 bases between them. Germline V gene data show CDR1 as MDHEN and CDR2 as SYDVKM. The CDR3 coding sequence is TGTGCCAGCAGTTTCTGGTATGGCTACACCTTC. This translates into CASSFWYGYTF.

The rearrangement joins TRBV28 to TRBJ1-1; D is unresolved. V was clipped by 2 bases and J by 4 bases, with 8 bases between them. The CDR3 consists of 13 residues. The germline CDR1 and CDR2 sequences are MDHEN and SYDVKM. The CDR3 spells CASSLPPGTEAFF. In DNA form, the CDR3 reads TGTGCCAGCAGTTTACCCCCGGGCACTGAAGCTTTCTTT.

This rearrangement joins TRBV5-1 to TRBJ2-7, with a tentative D call TRBD2 (6 bases). V was cut by 4 bases and J by 0 bases, with 14 bases left in between. This CDR3 has 15 residues. Germline values: CDR1 SGHRS, CDR2 YFSETQ. CDR3 bases: TGCGCCAGCAGCCTCCATCGGGGGTTCTCCTACGAGCAGTACTTC. This translates into CASSLHRGFSYEQYF.

This clonotype was counted at least ten times. The chain is built from TRBV29-1 and TRBJ2-1; TRBD2 matches at 9 bases. Looked up from germline, CDR1 is SQVTM and CDR2 is ANQGSEA. CDR3 size: 14 residues. Trimming at V came to 4 bases and at J to 7 bases, leaving 8 bases not matched to a gene. DNA for the CDR3: TGCAGCGTTGTTGGCGGGAGGGCCGGAAATGAGCAGTTCTTC. Protein sequence: CSVVGGRAGNEQFF.